Listed here are 19 T cell receptor beta chains from one sample, sequenced in a study of T cell responses to AZD1222 COVID-19 vaccine. Sequencing used immunoSEQ multiplex PCR; TCRdb keeps in-frame clones, though not all of them. The top ten clones hold about 10% of a sample with some 100,000 clones, 80% to 90% of them seen once. The material was peripheral blood, obtained on day 0 of AZD1222 vaccination. These receptors all come from an adult in good health.

The rearrangement uses TRBV19 and TRBJ1-1; D is unresolved. This CDR3 is 13 amino acids long. Germline assignment: CDR1 LNHDA and CDR2 SQIVND (reference sequence). V dropped 2 bases and J dropped 3 bases, with 7 bases sitting between them. DNA for the CDR3: TGTGCCAGTAGTATATACGGGGACACTGAAGCTTTCTTT. This encodes CASSIYGDTEAFF.

V is TRBV18 and J is TRBJ2-5; possibly TRBD1 or TRBD2 for D (5 bases each). This CDR3 is built from 14 residues. Per germline, CDR1 KGHSH and CDR2 LQKENI. The V end was cut by 6 bases, the J end by 5 bases, with 16 bases between. CDR3 nucleotide sequence: TGTGCCAGCTCGACGCAGGAAGGGACCGAGACCCAGTACTTC. Residues: CASSTQEGTETQYF.

V is TRBV19 and J is TRBJ2-2; 7 nucleotides line up with TRBD1. This CDR3 spans 14 amino acids. Per the germline V gene, CDR1 is LNHDA and CDR2 is SQIVND (reference sequence). V shed 10 bases and J 6 bases; nucleotides not matched to a gene: 11. CDR3 DNA: TGTGCCACTTCAAGGACAGGCTCTCCCGGGGAGCTGTTTTTT. This sequence encodes CATSRTGSPGELFF.

The J gene is TRBJ1-2, the V gene TRBV7-9; 9 nucleotides align to TRBD1. The CDR3 is 14 amino acids. In germline, CDR1 is SEHNR, CDR2 FQNEAQ (reference sequence). The J segment lost 4 bases and the V segment lost 5 bases, leaving 5 bases of the junction unmatched. The CDR3 DNA follows: TGTGCCAGCAGCCCGGGACAGGGATTCTATGGCTACACCTTC. This sequence encodes CASSPGQGFYGYTF.

The CDR3 DNA reads TGTGCCACCAACGCGGGGGGCGCTGGGTATGGCTACACCTTC. Translating it yields CATNAGGAGYGYTF. This chain connects TRBV6-5 to TRBJ1-2; D might be TRBD1 (6 bases). The CDR3 consists of 14 residues. V was shortened by 10 bases and J by 5 bases, with 20 bases between the two germline ends. CDR1 is MNHEY, CDR2 SVGAGI, per germline.

J is TRBJ1-4 and V is TRBV7-6, with D possibly being TRBD1 (5 bases). CDR1 SGHVS and CDR2 FNYEAQ come from the germline V gene. This CDR3 comprises 19 residues. V was pared by 5 bases and J by 2 bases, with 24 bases between. CDR3: CASSPLYAATGATNEKLFF. CDR3 nucleotides: TGTGCCAGCAGCCCCCTATACGCGGCTACCGGGGCGACTAATGAAAAACTGTTTTTT.

This sequence joins TRBV7-9 and TRBJ1-4; no firm D call. The CDR3 totals 13 residues. The germline V gene encodes CDR1 SEHNR and CDR2 FQNEAQ (reference sequence). V was trimmed by 8 bases and J by 4 bases, leaving 11 bases between them. The CDR3 here is CASRLDLNEKLFF. The DNA for the CDR3 is TGTGCCAGCCGGCTTGATCTTAATGAAAAACTGTTTTTT.

V and J are TRBV11-2 and TRBJ1-1; no clear D gene. Trimming shortened V by 4 bases and J by 0 bases, and 6 bases separated the two germline ends. The CDR3 covers 13 residues. Germline CDR1 and CDR2: SGHAT and FQNNGV. The CDR3 region has the DNA TGTGCCAGCAGCTCCTTGATGAACACTGAAGCTTTCTTT. Its protein product is CASSSLMNTEAFF.

V gene TRBV6-6 combines with J gene TRBJ1-2; D unclear. The CDR3 spans 14 residues. From germline, CDR1 is MNHNY and CDR2 SVGAGI (reference sequence). V dropped 8 bases and J dropped 13 bases, with 26 bases sitting between them. The DNA for the CDR3 is TGTGCCAGCTCCCAGCAGGTAGCTCAGGAATTAGGCACCTTC. Translated: CASSQQVAQELGTF.

This rearrangement joins TRBV15 to TRBJ1-4, with D unclear. The V gene's germline CDR1 is LNHNV and CDR2 YYDKDF (reference sequence). V was clipped by 1 base and J by 0 bases, with 9 bases between them. CDR3 length: 16 residues. The CDR3 DNA sequence: TGTGCCACCAGCAGAGTCGTGGGTGCAACTAATGAAAAACTGTTTTTT. Translated, it gives CATSRVVGATNEKLFF.

The chain couples TRBV6-1 to TRBJ1-2, with 8 bases that match TRBD1. Germline V gives CDR1 MNHNS, CDR2 SASEGT. Trimming cost V 3 bases and J 4 bases; bases outside gene matches: 7. The CDR3 loop spans 15 amino acids. The CDR3 reads CASSDAGTGPYGYTF. The CDR3 DNA reads TGTGCCAGCAGTGATGCCGGGACAGGACCCTATGGCTACACCTTC.

There are a few counts of this clone. V and J are TRBV19 and TRBJ1-1; D is possibly TRBD1 (6 bases). Trimming took off 4 bases at V and 0 bases at J, with 9 bases between the two ends. Per germline, CDR1 LNHDA and CDR2 SQIVND (reference sequence). This CDR3 spans 14 amino acids. CDR3 region: CASSRWGLNTEAFF. CDR3 coding DNA: TGTGCCAGTAGTAGGTGGGGGCTGAACACTGAAGCTTTCTTT.

The gene calls are TRBV5-1 and TRBJ2-7; 7 positions agree with TRBD2. V dropped 2 bases and J dropped 3; count of bases not matched to a gene: 5. The CDR3 contains 14 residues. Per germline, CDR1 SGHRS and CDR2 YFSETQ. The CDR3 protein is CASSFQRGLYEQYF. The CDR3, as DNA: TGCGCCAGCAGCTTCCAGCGGGGCCTCTACGAGCAGTACTTC.

The V and J genes are TRBV6-5 and TRBJ2-1; no definite D call. Germline V lookup: CDR1 MNHEY, CDR2 SVGAGI. Deletions cut 7 bases from V and 6 bases from J, with 10 bases between. The CDR3 is 12 residues long. The CDR3 nucleotides are TGTGCCAGCATTTCTCTCGCCAATGAGCAGTTCTTC. Translating gives CASISLANEQFF.

The chain carries TRBV5-6 and TRBJ2-7, with D maybe TRBD1 (6 bases). Trimming left V 4 bases short and J 6 bases short, with 11 bases between. Germline V gene data show CDR1 as SGHDT and CDR2 as YYEEEE. The CDR3 loop spans 12 amino acids. This chain's CDR3 is CASSVQGAEQYF. The CDR3 nucleotides are TGTGCCAGCAGCGTACAGGGTGCCGAGCAGTACTTC. Full variable domain (remainder filled in from reference TRBV5-6 and TRBJ2-7): DAGVTQSPTHLIKTRGQQVTLRCSPKSGHDTVSWYQQALGQGPQFIFQYYEEEERQRGNFPDRFSGHQFPNYSSELNVNALLLGDSALYLCASSVQGAEQYFGPGTRLTVT.

The V call is TRBV28, the J call TRBJ1-3; D is unclear. Between the trimmed V and J ends, which lost 7 bases and 0 bases, there was a span of 10 bases. Germline V gives CDR1 MDHEN, CDR2 SYDVKM. The length of the CDR3 is 14 residues. In DNA form, the CDR3 reads TGTGCCAGCAAGGGAAGTGACTCTGGAAACACCATATATTTT. This gives the protein CASKGSDSGNTIYF.

Points on this clone: At one end, the junction sequence differs from germline, possibly due to a read error. V usage is TRBV20-1 and J usage is TRBJ1-4; tentatively, D is TRBD1 (5 bases). In germline, CDR1 is DFQATT, CDR2 SNEGSKA (reference sequence). CDR3 size: 11 residues. The CDR3: CSARTGTSGAF. CDR3 in DNA: TGCAGTGCTAGAACCGGGACCTCCGGGGCTTTT.

The CDR3 coding sequence is TGTGCCAGCAGCTTGGGGGGATCTAACTATGGCTACACCTTC. It is translated as CASSLGGSNYGYTF. The rearrangement links TRBV7-9 to TRBJ1-2; D is perhaps TRBD1 (5 bases). Trimming stripped 3 bases from V and 0 bases from J, with 8 bases between. Germline values: CDR1 SEHNR, CDR2 FQNEAQ (reference sequence). The CDR3 is 14 residues long. The full variable domain, with the rest looked up from reference TRBV7-9 and TRBJ1-2, is DTGVSQNPRHKITKRGQNVTFRCDPISEHNRLYWYRQTLGQGPEFLTYFQNEAQLEKSRLLSDRFSAERPKGSFSTLEIQRTEQGDSAMYLCASSLGGSNYGYTFGSGTRLTVV.

J is TRBJ1-6 and V is TRBV19; maybe TRBD1 (6 bases). CDR3 length: 14 amino acids. Germline V gene sequence: CDR1 LNHDA, CDR2 SQIVND (reference sequence). Trimming took off 8 bases at V and 7 bases at J, with 15 bases between the two ends. The CDR3: CASGGTGPNSPLHF. The CDR3 DNA reads TGTGCCAGTGGTGGAACAGGGCCCAATTCACCCCTCCACTTT. Looking up the rest from reference TRBV19 and TRBJ1-6 gives the full variable domain: DGGITQSPKYLFRKEGQNVTLSCEQNLNHDAMYWYRQDPGQGLRLIYYSQIVNDFQKGDIAEGYSVSREKKESFPLTVTSAQKNPTAFYLCASGGTGPNSPLHFGNGTRLTVT.